This TCR beta chain is from a study of T cells in Graves' hyperthyroidism and ophthalmopathy. Trimming removed 1 base from V and 2 bases from J; junction bases left unmatched: 11. This CDR3 is 18 amino acids long. Per germline, CDR1 SGHAT and CDR2 FQNNGV. This clonotype showed up just a few times. RNA transcripts provided the source from which TCR beta CDR3 regions were amplified. First-round RT-PCR of the TCR CDR3 relied on the HTBI primer set. TCRdb passed the multiplex PCR reads through MiXCR, listing each CDR3 protein once. The profile shows around 600,000 distinct CDR3 sequences, roughly 14% of them singletons. Exclusion of a patient resulted from uncontrolled infection, other autoimmune disease, pregnancy or lactation.

What was sequenced was blood. This TCR was recovered from a woman aged 45-60 years with Graves' ophthalmopathy. This sequence joins TRBV11-2 and TRBJ2-7, with TRBD2 matching 10 bases. The CDR3 DNA follows: TGTGCCAGCAGCTTAGGGACTAGCGGTTTAGCCGGGGCCTACGAGCAGTACTTC. Encoded protein: CASSLGTSGLAGAYEQYF.